This T cell receptor (beta chain) was identified during a study of T cell repertoires in cytomegalovirus infection. Across the whole study: Public TCR beta signatures were indicative of both CMV infection and a matching HLA type.

The germline CDR1 and CDR2 sequences are SEHNR and FQNEAQ (reference sequence). The CDR3 extends over 13 amino acids. Trimming removed 5 bases at V and 2 bases at J, with 10 bases between. With regard to this clonotype: Its antigen remains unknown.

TCRdb passed the reads through MiXCR, listing each CDR3 protein once. The sample yields fewer than 85,000 distinct CDR3 sequences, approximately 45% seen once. Whole-study results and caveats: CMV carriers having the relevant HLA were flagged by cumulative public TCR beta family frequency. HLA-C-restricted CMV-specific TCR beta clonotypes were dominant in the ex vivo response.

This chain uses TRBV7-9 with TRBJ2-7; D is undetermined. Sample: CD8+ T cells from cultured PBMCs, taken from culture after CMV antigen stimulation. The sequence derives from a human donor in good health (CMV status not recorded). Some clones in this sample may be carry-over from other donors' samples. Here the CDR3 reads CASSPSAAYEQYF. The DNA for the CDR3 is TGTGCCAGCAGCCCTTCCGCCGCCTACGAGCAGTACTTC.